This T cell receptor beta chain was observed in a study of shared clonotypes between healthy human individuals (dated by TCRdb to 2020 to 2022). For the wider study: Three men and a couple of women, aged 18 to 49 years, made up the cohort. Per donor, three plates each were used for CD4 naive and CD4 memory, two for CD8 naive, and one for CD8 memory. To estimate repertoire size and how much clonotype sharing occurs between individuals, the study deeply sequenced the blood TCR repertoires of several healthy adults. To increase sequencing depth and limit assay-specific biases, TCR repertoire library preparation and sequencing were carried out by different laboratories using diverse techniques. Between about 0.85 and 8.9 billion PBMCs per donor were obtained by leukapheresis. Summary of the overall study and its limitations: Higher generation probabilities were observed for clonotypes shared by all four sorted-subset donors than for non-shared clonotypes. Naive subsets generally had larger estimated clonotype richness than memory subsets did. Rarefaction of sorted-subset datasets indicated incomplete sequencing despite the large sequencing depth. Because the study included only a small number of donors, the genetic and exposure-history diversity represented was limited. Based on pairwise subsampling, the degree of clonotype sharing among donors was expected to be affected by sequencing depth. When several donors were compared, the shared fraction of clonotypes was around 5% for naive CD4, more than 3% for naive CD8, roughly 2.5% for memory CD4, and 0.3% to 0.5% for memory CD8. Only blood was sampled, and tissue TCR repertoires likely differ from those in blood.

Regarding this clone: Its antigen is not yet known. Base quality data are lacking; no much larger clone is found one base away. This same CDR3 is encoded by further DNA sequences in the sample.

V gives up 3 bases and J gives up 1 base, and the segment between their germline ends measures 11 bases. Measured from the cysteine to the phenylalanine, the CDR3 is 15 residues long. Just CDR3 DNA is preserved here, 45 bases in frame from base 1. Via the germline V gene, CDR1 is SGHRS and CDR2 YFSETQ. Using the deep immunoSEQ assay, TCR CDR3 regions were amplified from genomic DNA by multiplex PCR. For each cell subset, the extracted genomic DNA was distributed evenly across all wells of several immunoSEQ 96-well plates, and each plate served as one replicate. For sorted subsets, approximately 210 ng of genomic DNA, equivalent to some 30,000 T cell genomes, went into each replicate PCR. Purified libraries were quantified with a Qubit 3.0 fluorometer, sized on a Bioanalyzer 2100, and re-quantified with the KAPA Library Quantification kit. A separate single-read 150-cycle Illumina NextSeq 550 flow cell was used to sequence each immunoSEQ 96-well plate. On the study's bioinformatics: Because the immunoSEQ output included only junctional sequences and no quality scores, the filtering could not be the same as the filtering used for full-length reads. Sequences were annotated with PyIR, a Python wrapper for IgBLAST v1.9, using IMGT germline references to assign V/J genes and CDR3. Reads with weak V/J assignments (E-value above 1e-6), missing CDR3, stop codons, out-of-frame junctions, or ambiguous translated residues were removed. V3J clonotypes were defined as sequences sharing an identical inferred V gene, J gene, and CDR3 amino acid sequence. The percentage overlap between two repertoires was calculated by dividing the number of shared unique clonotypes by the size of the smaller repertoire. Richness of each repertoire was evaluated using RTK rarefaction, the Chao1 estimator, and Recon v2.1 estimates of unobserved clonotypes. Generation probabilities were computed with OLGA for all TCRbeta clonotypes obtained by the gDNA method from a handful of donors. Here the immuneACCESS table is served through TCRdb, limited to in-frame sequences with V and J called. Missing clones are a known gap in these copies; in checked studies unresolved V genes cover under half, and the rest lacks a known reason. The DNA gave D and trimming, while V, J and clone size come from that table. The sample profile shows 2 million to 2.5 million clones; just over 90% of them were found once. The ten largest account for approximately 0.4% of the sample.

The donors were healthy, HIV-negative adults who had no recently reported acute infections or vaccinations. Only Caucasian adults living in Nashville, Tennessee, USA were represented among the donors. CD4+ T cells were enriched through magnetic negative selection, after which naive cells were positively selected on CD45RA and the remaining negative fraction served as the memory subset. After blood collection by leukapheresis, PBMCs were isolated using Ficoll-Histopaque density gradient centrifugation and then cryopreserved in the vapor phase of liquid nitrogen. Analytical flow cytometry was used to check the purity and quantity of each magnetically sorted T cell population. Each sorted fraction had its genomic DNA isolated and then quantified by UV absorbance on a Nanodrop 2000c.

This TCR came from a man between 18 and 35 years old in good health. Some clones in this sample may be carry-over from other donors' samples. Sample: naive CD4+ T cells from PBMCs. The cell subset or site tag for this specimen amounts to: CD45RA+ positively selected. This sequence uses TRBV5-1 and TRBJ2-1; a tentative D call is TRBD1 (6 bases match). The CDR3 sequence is CASSSEGGSYNEQFF. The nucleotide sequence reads TGCGCCAGCAGCTCGGAAGGGGGATCCTACAATGAGCAGTTCTTC.